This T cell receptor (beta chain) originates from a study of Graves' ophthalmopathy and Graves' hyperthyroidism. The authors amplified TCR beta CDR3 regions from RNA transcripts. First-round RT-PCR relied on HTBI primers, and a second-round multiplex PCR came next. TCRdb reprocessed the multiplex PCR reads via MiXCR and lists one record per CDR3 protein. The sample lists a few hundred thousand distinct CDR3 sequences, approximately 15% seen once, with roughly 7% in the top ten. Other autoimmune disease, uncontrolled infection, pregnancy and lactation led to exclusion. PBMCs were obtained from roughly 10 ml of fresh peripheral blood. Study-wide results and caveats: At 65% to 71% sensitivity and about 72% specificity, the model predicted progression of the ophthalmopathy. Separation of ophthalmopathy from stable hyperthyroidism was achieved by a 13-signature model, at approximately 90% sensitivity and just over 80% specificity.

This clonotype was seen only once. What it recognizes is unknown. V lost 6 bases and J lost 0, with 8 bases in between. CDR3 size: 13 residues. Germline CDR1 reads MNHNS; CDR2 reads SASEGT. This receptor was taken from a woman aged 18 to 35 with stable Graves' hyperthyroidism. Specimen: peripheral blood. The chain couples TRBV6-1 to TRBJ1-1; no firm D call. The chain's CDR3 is CASRKKVNTEAFF. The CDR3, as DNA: TGTGCCAGCAGAAAAAAGGTGAACACTGAAGCTTTCTTT.